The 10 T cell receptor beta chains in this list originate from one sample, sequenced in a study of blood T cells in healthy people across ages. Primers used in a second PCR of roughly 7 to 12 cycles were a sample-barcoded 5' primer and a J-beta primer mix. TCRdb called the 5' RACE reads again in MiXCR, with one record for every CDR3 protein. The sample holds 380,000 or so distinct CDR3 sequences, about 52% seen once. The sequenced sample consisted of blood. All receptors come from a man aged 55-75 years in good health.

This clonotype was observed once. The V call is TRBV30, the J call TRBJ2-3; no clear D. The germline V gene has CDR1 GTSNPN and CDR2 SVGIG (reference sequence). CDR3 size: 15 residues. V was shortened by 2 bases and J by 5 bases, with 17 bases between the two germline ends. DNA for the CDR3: TGTGCCTGGAGTCCCGTCCGAGTAATAGGAGATACGCAGTATTTT. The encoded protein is CAWSPVRVIGDTQYF.

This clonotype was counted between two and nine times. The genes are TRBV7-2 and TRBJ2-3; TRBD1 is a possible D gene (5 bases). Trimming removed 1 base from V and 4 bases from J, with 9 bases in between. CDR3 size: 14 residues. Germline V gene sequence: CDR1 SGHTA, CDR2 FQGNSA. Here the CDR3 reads CASSLDQGSDTQYF. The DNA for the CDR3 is TGTGCCAGCAGCTTAGATCAGGGTTCAGATACGCAGTATTTT.

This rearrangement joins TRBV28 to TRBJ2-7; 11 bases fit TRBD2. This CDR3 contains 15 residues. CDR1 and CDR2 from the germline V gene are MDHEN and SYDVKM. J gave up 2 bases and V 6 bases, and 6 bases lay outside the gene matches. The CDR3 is CASSSLAGVTYEQYF. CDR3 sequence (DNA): TGTGCCAGCAGCTCACTAGCGGGAGTCACCTACGAGCAGTACTTC.

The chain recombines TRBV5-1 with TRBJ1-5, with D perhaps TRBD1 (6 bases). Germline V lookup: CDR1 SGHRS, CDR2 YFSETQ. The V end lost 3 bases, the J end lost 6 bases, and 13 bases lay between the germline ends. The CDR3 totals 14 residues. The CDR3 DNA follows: TGCGCCAGCAGCTCACAGGGAGGCGGTCAGCCCCAGCATTTT. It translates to CASSSQGGGQPQHF.

The CDR3, as DNA: TGCAGTGCTAGAGACCTCCGCGCCAAGCGGCTGGGGGGGCGTGGTGAGCAGTTCTTC. Translated: CSARDLRAKRLGGRGEQFF. The rearrangement joins TRBV20-1 to TRBJ2-1; the D gene is possibly TRBD2 (7 bases). This CDR3 region has 19 residues. V was cut by 0 bases and J by 9 bases, with 30 bases left in between. The germline gives CDR1 DFQATT, CDR2 SNEGSKA (reference sequence).

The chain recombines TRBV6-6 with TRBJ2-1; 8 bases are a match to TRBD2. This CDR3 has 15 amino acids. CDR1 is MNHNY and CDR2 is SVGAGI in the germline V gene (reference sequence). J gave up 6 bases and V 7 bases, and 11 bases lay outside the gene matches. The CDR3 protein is CASTESGGQSNEQFF. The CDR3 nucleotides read TGTGCCAGCACCGAATCGGGGGGGCAATCCAATGAGCAGTTCTTC.

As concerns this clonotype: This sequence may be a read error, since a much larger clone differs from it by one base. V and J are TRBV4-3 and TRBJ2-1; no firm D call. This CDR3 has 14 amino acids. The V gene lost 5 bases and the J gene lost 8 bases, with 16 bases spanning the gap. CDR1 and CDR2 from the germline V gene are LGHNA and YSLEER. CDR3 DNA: TGCGCCAGCAGCGTACCTCTAGTAAGCCATGAGCAGTTCTTC. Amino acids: CASSVPLVSHEQFF.

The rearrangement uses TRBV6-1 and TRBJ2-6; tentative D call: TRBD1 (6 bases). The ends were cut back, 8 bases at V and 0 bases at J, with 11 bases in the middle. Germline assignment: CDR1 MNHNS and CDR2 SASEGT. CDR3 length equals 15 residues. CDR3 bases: TGTGCCAGCTTTGGGGGACACTCTGGGGCCAACGTCCTGACTTTC. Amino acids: CASFGGHSGANVLTF.

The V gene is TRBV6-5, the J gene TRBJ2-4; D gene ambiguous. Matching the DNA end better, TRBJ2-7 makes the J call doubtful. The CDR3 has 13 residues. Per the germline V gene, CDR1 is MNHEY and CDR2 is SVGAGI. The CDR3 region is CASSYGERYEQYF. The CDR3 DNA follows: TGTGCCAGCAGTTATGGAGAGCGCTACGAGCAGTACTTC.

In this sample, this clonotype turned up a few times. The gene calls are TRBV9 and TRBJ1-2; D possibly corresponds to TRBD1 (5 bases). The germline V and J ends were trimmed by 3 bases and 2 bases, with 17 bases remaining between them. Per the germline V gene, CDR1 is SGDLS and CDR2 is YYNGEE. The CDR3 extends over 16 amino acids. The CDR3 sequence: CASSAGPQVTNYGYTF. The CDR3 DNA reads TGTGCCAGCAGCGCCGGGCCACAGGTTACCAACTATGGCTACACCTTC.